This T cell receptor (beta chain) derives from a study of metastatic and nonmetastatic thyroid tumors. Study background: Repertoires from blood and tumor or nodule tissue of malignant and benign thyroid patients were compared.

Trimming cost V 7 bases and J 4 bases; bases outside gene matches: 9. The CDR3 is 15 amino acids. CDR1 is SGHVS and CDR2 is FQNEAQ in the germline V gene. This clone is a singleton in its sample. Each patient went into thyroid surgery without having received any treatment. TCRdb ran MiXCR on the PCR reads. The sample records about 14,000 clones, roughly 28% being singletons. The origin of this receptor is a female donor with papillary thyroid cancer or a benign thyroid nodule (not recorded which). Some clones in this sample may be carry-over from other donors' samples. Sequenced: tumor tissue. This sequence joins TRBV7-8 and TRBJ2-7, with 11 bases fitting TRBD2. For the CDR3, the DNA is TGTGCCAGCATGAGGGGGACTAGCGGTATGTACGAGCAGTACTTC. Translation: CASMRGTSGMYEQYF.